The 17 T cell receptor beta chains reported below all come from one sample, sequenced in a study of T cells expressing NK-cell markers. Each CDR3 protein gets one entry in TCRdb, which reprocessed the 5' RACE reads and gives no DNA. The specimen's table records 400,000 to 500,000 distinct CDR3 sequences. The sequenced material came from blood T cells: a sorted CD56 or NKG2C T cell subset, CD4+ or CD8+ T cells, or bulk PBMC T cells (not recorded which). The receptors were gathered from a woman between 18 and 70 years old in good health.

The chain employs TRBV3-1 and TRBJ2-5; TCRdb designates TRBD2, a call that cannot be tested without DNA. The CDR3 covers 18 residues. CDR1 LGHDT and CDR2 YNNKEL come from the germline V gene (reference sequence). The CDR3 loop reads CASSQERTSGDLQETQYF.

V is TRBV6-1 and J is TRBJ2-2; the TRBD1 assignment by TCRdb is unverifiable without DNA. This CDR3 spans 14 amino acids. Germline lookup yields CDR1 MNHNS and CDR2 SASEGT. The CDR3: CASSGGQSTGELFF.

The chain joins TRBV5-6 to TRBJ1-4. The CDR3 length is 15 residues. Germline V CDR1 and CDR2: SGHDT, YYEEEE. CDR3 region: CASSLQTATNEKLFF.

CDR3 residues: CASSLLGGPNSPLHF. The chain combines TRBV12-3 or TRBV12-4 with TRBJ1-6; the TRBD1 assignment by TCRdb is unverifiable without DNA. The CDR3 covers 15 residues.

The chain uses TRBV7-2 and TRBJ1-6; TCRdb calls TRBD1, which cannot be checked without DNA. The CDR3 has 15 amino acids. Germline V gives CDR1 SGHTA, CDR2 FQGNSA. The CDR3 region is CASSSRTGIGSPLHF.

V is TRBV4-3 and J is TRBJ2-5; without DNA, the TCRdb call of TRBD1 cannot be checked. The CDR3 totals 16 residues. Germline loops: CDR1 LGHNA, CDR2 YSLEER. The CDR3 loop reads CASSQDPGQGAETQYF.

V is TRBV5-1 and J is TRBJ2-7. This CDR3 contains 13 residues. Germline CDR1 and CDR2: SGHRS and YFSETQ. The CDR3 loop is CASSVTVTYEQYF.

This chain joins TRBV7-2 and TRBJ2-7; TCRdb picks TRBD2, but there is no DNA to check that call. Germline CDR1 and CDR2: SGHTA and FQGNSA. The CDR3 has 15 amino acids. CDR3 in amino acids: CASRYDGTLPREQYF.

CDR3 sequence reads: CASSQDLQYGYTF. This chain joins TRBV14 and TRBJ1-2. This CDR3 spans 13 amino acids. Looked up from germline, CDR1 is SGHDN and CDR2 is FVKESK. The variable domain in full, with the rest retrieved from reference TRBV14 and TRBJ1-2, is EAGVTQFPSHSVIEKGQTVTLRCDPISGHDNLYWYRRVMGKEIKFLLHFVKESKQDESGMPNNRFLAERTGGTYSTLKVQPAELEDSGVYFCASSQDLQYGYTFGSGTRLTVV.

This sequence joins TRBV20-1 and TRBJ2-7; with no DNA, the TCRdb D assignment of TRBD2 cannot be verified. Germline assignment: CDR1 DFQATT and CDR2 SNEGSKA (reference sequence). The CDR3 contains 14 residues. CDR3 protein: CSASTSGLLSEQYF.

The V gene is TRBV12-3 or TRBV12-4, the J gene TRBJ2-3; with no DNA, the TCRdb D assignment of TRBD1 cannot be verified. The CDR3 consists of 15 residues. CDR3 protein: CASSYRASGTDTQYF.

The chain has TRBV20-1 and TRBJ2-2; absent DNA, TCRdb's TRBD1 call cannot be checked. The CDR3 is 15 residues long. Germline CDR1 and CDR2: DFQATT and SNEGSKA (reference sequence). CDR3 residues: CSANDRRGHTGELFF.

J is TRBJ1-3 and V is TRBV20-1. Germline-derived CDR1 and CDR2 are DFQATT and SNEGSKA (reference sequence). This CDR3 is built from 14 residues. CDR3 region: CSAPERESGNTIYF.

The CDR3 sequence: CAISGGLAGGMGNEQFF. The rearrangement uses TRBV10-3 and TRBJ2-1; TCRdb names TRBD2, which stays unverified in the absence of DNA. The CDR3 spans 17 residues. Germline V gene sequence: CDR1 ENHRY, CDR2 SYGVKD.

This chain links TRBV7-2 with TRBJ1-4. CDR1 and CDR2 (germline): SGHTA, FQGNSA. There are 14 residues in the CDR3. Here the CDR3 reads CASSPGPGGEKLFF.

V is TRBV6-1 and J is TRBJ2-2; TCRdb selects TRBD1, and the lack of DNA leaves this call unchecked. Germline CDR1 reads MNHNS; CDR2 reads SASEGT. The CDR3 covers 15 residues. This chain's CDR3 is CASRPHRGLAGELFF.

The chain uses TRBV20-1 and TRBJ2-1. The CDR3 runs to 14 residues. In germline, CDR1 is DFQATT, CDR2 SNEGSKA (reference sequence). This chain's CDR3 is CSARARGSYNEQFF.